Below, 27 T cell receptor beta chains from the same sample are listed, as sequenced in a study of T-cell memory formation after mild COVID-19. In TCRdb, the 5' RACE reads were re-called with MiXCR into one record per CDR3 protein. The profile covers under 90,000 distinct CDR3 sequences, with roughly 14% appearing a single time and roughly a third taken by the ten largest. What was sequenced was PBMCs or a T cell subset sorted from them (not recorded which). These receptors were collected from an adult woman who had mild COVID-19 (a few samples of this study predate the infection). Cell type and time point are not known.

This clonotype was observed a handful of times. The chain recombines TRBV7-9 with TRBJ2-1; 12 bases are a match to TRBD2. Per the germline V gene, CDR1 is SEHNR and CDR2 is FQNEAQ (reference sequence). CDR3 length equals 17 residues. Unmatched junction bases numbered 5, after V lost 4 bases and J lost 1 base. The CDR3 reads CASSSTSGRGSYNEQFF. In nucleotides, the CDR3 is TGTGCCAGCAGCTCGACTAGCGGGAGAGGGTCCTACAATGAGCAGTTCTTC.

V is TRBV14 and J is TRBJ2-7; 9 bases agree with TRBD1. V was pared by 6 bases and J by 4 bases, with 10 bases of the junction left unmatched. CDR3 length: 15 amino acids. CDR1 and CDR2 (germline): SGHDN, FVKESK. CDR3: CASSPTGGPIYEQYF. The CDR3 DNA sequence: TGTGCCAGCAGTCCAACAGGGGGCCCTATTTACGAGCAGTACTTC.

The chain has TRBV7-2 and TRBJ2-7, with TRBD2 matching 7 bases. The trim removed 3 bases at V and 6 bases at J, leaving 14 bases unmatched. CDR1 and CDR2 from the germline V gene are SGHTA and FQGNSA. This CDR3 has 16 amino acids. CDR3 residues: CASSLEYGASGIEQYF. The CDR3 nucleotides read TGTGCCAGCAGCTTGGAATATGGGGCTAGCGGTATCGAGCAGTACTTC.

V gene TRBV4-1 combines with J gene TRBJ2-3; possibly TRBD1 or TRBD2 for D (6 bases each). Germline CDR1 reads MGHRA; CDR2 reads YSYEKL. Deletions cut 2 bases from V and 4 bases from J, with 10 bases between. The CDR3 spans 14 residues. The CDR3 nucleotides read TGCGCCAGCAGCCAATTGGAGGGGGCAGATACGCAGTATTTT. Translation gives CASSQLEGADTQYF.

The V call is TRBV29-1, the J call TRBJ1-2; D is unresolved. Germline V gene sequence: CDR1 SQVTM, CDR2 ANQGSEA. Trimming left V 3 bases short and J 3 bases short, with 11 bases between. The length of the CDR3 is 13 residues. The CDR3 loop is CSVEGSGDYGYTF. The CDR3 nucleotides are TGCAGCGTTGAGGGCAGTGGCGACTATGGCTACACCTTC.

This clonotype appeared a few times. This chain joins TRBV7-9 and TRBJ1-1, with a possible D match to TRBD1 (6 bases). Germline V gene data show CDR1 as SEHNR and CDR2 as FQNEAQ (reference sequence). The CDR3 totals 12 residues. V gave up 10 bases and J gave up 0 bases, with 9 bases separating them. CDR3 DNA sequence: TGTGCCACCGGACAGCTGAACACTGAAGCTTTCTTT. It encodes CATGQLNTEAFF.

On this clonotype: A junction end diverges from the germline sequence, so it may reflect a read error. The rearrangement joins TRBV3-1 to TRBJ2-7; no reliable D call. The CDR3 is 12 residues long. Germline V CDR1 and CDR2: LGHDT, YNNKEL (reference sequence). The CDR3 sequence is CASSQENWASHF. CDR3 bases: TGTGCCAGCAGCCAAGAGAATTGGGCCTCGCACTTC.

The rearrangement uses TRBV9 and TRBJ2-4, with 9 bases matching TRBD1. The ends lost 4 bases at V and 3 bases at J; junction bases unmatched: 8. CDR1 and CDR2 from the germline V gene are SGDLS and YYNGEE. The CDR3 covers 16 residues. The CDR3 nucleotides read TGTGCCAGCAGCTCCAGACAGGGGGTTAGCAAAAACATTCAGTACTTC. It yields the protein CASSSRQGVSKNIQYF. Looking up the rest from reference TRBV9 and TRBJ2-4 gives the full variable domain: DSGVTQTPKHLITATGQRVTLRCSPRSGDLSVYWYQQSLDQGLQFLIQYYNGEERAKGNILERFSAQQFPDLHSELNLSSLELGDSALYFCASSSRQGVSKNIQYFGAGTRLSVL.

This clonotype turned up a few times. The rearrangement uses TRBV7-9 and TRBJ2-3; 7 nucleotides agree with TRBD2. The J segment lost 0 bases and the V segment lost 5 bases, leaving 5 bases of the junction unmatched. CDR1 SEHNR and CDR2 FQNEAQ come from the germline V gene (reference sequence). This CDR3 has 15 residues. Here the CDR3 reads CASSELATSTDTQYF. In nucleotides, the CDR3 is TGTGCCAGCAGCGAACTAGCGACTAGCACAGATACGCAGTATTTT.

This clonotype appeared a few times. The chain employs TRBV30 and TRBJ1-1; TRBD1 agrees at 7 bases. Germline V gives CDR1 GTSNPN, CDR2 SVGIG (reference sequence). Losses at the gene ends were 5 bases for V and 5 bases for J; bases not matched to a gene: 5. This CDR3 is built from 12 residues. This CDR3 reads CAWGSGGTEAFF. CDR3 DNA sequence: TGTGCCTGGGGATCAGGGGGAACTGAAGCTTTCTTT.

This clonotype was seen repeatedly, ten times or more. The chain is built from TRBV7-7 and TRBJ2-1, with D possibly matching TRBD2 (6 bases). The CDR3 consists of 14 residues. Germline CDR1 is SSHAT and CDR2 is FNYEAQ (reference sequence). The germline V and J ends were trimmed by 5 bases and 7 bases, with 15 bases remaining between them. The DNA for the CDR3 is TGTGCCAGCAGCGTAACCGGGACTGTGAATGAGCAGTTCTTC. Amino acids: CASSVTGTVNEQFF.

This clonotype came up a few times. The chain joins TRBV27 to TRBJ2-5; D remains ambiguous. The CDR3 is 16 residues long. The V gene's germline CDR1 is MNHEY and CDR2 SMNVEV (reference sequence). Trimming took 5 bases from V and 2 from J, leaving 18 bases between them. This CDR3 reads CASSLSPSGVQETQYF. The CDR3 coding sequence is TGTGCCAGCAGTCTCTCCCCCTCGGGCGTGCAAGAGACCCAGTACTTC.

CDR3 sequence reads: CSAMLWTGGQSSYEQYF. In nucleotides, the CDR3 is TGCAGTGCTATGTTATGGACAGGGGGCCAGAGCTCCTACGAGCAGTACTTC. V usage is TRBV20-1 and J usage is TRBJ2-7; 11 bases fit TRBD1. CDR1 and CDR2 from the germline V gene are DFQATT and SNEGSKA (reference sequence). V lost 4 bases and J lost 0; bases outside the gene matches: 11. The length of the CDR3 is 17 residues.

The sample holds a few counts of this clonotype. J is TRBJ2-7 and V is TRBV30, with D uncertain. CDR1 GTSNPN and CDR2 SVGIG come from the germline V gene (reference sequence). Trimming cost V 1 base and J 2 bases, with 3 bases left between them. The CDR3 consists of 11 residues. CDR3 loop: CAWSETYEQYF. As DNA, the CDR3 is TGTGCCTGGAGTGAGACCTACGAGCAGTACTTC.

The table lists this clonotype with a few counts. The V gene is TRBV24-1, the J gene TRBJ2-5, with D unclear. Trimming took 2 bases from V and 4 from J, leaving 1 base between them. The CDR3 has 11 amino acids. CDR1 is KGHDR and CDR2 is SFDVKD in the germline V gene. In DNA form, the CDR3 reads TGTGCCACCAGTGATTCAGAGACCCAGTACTTC. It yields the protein CATSDSETQYF.

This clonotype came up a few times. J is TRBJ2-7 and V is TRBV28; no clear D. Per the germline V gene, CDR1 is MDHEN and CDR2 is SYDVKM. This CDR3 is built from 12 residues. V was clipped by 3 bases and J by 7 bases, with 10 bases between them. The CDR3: CASSFWSREQYF. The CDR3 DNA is TGTGCCAGCAGTTTCTGGTCCCGGGAGCAGTACTTC.

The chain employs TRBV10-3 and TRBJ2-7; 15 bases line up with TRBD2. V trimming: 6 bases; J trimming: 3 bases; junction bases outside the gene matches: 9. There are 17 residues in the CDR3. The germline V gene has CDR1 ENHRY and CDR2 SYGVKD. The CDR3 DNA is TGTGCCATCAGCTACGGACTAGCGGGAGGGCCCTTCTACGAGCAGTACTTC. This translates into CAISYGLAGGPFYEQYF.

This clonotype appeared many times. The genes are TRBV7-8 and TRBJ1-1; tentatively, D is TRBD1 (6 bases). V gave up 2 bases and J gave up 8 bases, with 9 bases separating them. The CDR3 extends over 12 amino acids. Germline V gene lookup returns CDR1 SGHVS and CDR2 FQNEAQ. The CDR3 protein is CASSLSGAEAFF. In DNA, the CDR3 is TGTGCCAGCAGCTTATCAGGGGCCGAAGCTTTCTTT.

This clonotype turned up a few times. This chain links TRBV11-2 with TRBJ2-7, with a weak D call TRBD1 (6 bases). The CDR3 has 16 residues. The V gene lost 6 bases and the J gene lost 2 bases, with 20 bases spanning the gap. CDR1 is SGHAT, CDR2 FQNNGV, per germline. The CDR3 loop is CASSISLQGDTYEQYF. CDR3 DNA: TGTGCCAGCAGTATATCTCTACAGGGCGACACCTACGAGCAGTACTTC.

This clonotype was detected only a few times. CDR3 nucleotides: TGCAGTGCTAGAGATCAATCCCCCCACAGGGCTCAAGAGACCCAGTACTTC. This encodes CSARDQSPHRAQETQYF. The V gene is TRBV20-1, the J gene TRBJ2-5; D may be TRBD1 (6 bases). Deletions cut 0 bases from V and 2 bases from J, with 19 bases between. This CDR3 is built from 17 residues. Germline-derived CDR1 and CDR2 are DFQATT and SNEGSKA (reference sequence).

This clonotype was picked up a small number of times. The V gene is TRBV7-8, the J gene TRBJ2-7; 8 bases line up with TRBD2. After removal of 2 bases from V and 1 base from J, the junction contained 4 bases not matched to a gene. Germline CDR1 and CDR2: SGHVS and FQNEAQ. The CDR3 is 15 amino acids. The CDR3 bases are TGTGCCAGCAGCTTACGTCGGGAGGGGTCCTACGAGCAGTACTTC. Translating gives CASSLRREGSYEQYF.

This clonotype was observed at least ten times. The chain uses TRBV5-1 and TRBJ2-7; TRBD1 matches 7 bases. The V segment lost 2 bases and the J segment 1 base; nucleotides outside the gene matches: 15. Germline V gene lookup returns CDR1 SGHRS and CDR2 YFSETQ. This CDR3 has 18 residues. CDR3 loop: CASSLGWEQGLRSYEQYF. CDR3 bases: TGCGCCAGCAGCTTAGGATGGGAACAGGGGTTACGATCCTACGAGCAGTACTTC.

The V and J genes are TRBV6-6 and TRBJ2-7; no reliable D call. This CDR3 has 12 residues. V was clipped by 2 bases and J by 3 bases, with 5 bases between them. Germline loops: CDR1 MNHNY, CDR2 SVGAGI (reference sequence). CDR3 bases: TGTGCCAGCAGTTACCCGGACTACGAGCAGTACTTC. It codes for CASSYPDYEQYF.

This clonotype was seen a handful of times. The CDR3, as DNA: TGTGCCAGCAGTTTTGTCAGCGGGTCATCGACAGGGGAGTGGATCTCCTACGAGCAGTACTTC. Its translation is CASSFVSGSSTGEWISYEQYF. The V and J genes are TRBV12-3 or TRBV12-4 and TRBJ2-7; 8 bases match TRBD1. J lost 0 bases, V lost 3 bases, and 22 bases had no gene match. The CDR3 length is 21 residues.

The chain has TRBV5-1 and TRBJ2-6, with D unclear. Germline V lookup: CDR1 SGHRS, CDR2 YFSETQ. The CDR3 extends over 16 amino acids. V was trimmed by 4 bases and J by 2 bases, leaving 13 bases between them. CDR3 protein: CASSPLSLTGANVLTF. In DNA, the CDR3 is TGCGCCAGCAGCCCTCTTAGCTTGACTGGGGCCAACGTCCTGACTTTC.

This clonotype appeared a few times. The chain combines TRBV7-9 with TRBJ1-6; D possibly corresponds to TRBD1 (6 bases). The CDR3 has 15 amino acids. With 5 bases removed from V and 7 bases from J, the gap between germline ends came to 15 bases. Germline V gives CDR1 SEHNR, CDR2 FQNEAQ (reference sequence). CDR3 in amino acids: CASSPVGQKNSPLHF. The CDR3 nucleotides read TGTGCCAGCAGCCCGGTCGGACAGAAAAATTCACCCCTCCACTTT.

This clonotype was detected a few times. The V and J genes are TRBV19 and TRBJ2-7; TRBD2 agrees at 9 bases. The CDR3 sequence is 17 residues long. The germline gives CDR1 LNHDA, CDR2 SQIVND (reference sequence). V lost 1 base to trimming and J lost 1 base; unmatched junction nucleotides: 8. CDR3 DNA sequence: TGTGCCAGTAGTATAGTTTTGACTAGCGGAACATCCTACGAGCAGTACTTC. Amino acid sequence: CASSIVLTSGTSYEQYF.